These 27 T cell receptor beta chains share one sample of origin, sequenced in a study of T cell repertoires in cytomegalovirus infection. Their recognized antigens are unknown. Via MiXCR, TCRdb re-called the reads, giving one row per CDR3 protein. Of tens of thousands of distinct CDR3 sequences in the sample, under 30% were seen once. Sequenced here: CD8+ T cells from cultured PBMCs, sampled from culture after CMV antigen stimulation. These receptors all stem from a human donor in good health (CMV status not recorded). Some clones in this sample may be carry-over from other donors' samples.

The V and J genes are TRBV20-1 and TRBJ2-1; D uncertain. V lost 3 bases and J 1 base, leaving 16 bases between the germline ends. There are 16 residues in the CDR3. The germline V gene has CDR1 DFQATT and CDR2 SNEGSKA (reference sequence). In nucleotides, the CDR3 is TGCAGTGCTAGCCCCTCAGCGATGGGGTCCTACAATGAGCAGTTCTTC. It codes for CSASPSAMGSYNEQFF.

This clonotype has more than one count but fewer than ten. As DNA, the CDR3 is TGTGCCAGCAGCTCGACAATAGCGTTAGAGACCCAGTACTTC. Translated: CASSSTIALETQYF. The V call is TRBV7-9, the J call TRBJ2-5, with D perhaps matching TRBD2 (5 bases). The CDR3 is 14 residues long. In germline, CDR1 is SEHNR, CDR2 FQNEAQ (reference sequence). The germline V and J ends were trimmed by 4 bases and 4 bases, with 13 bases remaining between them.

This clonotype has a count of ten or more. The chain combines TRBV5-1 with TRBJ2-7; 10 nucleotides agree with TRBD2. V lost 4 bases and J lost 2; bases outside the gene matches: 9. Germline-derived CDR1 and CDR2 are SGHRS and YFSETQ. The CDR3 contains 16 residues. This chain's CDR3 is CASSPGDSGGTYEQYF. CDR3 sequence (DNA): TGCGCCAGCAGCCCGGGAGATAGCGGGGGGACCTACGAGCAGTACTTC.

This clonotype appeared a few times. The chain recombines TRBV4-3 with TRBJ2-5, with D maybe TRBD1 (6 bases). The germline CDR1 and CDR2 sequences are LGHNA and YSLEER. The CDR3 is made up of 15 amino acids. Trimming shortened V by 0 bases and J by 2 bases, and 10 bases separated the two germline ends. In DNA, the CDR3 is TGCGCCAGCAGCCAAGATCTGGACAGTCAAGAGACCCAGTACTTC. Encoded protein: CASSQDLDSQETQYF.

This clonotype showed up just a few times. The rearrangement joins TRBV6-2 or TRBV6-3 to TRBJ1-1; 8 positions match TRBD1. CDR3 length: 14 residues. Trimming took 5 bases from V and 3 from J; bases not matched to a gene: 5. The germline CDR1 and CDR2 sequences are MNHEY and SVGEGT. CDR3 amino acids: CASSPDRGDTEAFF. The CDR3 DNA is TGTGCCAGCAGTCCTGACAGGGGAGACACTGAAGCTTTCTTT.

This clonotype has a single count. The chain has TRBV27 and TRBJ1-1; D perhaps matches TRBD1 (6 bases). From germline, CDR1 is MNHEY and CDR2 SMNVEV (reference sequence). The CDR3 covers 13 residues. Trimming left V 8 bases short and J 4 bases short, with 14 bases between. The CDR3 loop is CASLGRGGTEAFF. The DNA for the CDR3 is TGTGCCAGCCTGGGCAGGGGAGGCACTGAAGCTTTCTTT.

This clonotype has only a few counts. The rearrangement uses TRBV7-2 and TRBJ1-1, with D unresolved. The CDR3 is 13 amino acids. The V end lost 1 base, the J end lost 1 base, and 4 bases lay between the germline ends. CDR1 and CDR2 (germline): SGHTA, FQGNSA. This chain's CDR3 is CASSLVANTEAFF. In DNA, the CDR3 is TGTGCCAGCAGCTTAGTAGCGAACACTGAAGCTTTCTTT.

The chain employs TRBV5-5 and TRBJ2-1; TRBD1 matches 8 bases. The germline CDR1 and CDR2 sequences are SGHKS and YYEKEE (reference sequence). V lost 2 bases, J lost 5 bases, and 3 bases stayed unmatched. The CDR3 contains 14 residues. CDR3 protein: CASSFGTGDNEQFF. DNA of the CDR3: TGTGCCAGCAGCTTCGGGACAGGAGACAATGAGCAGTTCTTC.

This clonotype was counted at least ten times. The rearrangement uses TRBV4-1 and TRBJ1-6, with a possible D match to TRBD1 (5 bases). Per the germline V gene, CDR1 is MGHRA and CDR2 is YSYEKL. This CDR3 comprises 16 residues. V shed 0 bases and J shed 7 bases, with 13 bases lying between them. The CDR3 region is CASSQEGKGVNSPLHF. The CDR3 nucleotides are TGCGCCAGCAGCCAAGAAGGTAAAGGGGTGAATTCACCCCTCCACTTT.

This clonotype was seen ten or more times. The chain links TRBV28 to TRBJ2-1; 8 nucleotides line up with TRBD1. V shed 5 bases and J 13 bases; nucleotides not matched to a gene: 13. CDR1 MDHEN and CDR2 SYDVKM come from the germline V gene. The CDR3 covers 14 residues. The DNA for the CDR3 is TGTGCCAGCAGTCTCAACGGACAGGGAAGAGTACAGTTCTTC. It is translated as CASSLNGQGRVQFF.

The CDR3, as DNA: TGTGCCAGCAGCCTCGGACAGGGGAAAGATACGCAGTATTTT. Its translation: CASSLGQGKDTQYF. The rearrangement joins TRBV7-9 to TRBJ2-3; 9 nucleotides line up with TRBD1. The CDR3 runs 14 residues. Unmatched junction bases numbered 5, after V lost 5 bases and J lost 5 bases. Germline V CDR1 and CDR2: SEHNR, FQNEAQ (reference sequence).

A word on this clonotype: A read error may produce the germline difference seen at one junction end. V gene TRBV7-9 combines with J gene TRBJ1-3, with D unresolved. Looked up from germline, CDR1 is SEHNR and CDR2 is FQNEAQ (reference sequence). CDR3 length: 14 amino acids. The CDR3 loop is CTSSLLGSGNTIYF. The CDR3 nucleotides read TGTACCAGCAGCTTATTGGGCTCTGGAAACACCATATATTTT. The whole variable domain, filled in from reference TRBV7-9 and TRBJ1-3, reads DTGVSQNPRHKITKRGQNVTFRCDPISEHNRLYWYRQTLGQGPEFLTYFQNEAQLEKSRLLSDRFSAERPKGSFSTLEIQRTEQGDSAMYLCTSSLLGSGNTIYFGEGSWLTVV.

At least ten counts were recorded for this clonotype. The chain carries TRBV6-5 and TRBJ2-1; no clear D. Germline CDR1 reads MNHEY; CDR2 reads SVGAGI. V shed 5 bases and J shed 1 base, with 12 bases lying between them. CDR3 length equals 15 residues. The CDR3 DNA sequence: TGTGCCAGCAGTCCATTGAAGGGTTCCTACAATGAGCAGTTCTTC. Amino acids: CASSPLKGSYNEQFF.

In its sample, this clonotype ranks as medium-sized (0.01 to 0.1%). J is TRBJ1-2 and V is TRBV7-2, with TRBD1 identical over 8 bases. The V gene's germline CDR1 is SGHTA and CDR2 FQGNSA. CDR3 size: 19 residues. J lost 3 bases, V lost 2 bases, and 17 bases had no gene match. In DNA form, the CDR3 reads TGTGCCAGCAGCTTATTGACGTGGGACAGGAACTGGAACCACTATGGCTACACCTTC. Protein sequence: CASSLLTWDRNWNHYGYTF.

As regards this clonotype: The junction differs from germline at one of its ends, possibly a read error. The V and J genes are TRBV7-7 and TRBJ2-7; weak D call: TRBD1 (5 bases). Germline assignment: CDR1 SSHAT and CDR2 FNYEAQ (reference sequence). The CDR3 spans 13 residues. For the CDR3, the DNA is TGTGCTAGCAGCCTTTATCAGGGCTACGAGCAGTACTTC. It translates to CASSLYQGYEQYF.

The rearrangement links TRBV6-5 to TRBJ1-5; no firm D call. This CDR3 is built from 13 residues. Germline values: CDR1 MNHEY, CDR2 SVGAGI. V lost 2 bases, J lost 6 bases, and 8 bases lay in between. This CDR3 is CASSYGYGQPQHF. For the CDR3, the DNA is TGTGCCAGCAGTTACGGCTACGGTCAGCCCCAGCATTTT.

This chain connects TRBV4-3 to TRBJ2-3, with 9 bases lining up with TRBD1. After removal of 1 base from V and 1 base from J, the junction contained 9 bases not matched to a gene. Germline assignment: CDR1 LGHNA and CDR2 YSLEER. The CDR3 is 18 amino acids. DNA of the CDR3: TGCGCCAGCAGCCAAGCCCCCCAGACAGGGGGAGGCACAGATACGCAGTATTTT. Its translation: CASSQAPQTGGGTDTQYF.

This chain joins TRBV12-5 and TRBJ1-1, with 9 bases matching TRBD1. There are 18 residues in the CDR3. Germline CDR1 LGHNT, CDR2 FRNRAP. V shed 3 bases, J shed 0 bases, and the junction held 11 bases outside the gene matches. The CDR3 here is CASGFLRDRAGVNTEAFF. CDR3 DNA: TGTGCTAGTGGTTTCCTCCGGGACAGGGCCGGGGTGAACACTGAAGCTTTCTTT.

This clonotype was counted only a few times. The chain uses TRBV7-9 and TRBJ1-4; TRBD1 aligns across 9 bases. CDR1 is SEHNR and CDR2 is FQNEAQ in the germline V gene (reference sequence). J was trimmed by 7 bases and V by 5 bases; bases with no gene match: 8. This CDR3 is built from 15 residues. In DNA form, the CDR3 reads TGTGCCAGCAGCAGGACAGGGGAAGAGGGTGAAAAACTGTTTTTT. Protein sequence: CASSRTGEEGEKLFF.

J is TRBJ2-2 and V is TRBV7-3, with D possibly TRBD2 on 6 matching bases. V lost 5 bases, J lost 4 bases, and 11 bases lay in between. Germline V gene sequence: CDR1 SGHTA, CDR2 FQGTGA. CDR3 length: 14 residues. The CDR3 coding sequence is TGTGCCAGCAGCCTGGGGGGTCCCACCGGGGAGCTGTTTTTT. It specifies CASSLGGPTGELFF.

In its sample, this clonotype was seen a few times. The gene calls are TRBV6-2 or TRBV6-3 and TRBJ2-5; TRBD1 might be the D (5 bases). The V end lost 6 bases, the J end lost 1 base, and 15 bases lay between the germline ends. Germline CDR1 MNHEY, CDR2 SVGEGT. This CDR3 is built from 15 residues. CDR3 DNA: TGTGCCAGCAGCCTCCAGGACACATTCCAAGAGACCCAGTACTTC. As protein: CASSLQDTFQETQYF.

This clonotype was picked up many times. CDR3 amino acids: CASSTLGNSYNEQFF. CDR3 nucleotides: TGTGCCAGCAGTACCCTTGGGAACTCCTACAATGAGCAGTTCTTC. The gene calls are TRBV7-2 and TRBJ2-1; no definite D call. The CDR3 runs to 15 residues. Trimming took off 6 bases at V and 0 bases at J, with 12 bases between the two ends. Germline V gives CDR1 SGHTA, CDR2 FQGNSA. The entire variable domain, with the rest obtained from reference TRBV7-2 and TRBJ2-1, is as follows: GAGVSQSPSNKVTEKGKDVELRCDPISGHTALYWYRQSLGQGLEFLIYFQGNSAPDKSGLPSDRFSAERTGGSVSTLTIQRTQQEDSAVYLCASSTLGNSYNEQFFGPGTRLTVL.

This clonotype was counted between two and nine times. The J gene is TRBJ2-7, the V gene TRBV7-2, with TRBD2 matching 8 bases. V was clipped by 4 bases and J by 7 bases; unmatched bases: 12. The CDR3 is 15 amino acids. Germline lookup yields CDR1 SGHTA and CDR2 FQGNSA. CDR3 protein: CASSSALAASGEQYF. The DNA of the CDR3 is TGTGCCAGCAGCTCAGCACTAGCGGCATCCGGGGAGCAGTACTTC. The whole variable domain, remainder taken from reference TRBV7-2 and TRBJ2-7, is GAGVSQSPSNKVTEKGKDVELRCDPISGHTALYWYRQSLGQGLEFLIYFQGNSAPDKSGLPSDRFSAERTGGSVSTLTIQRTQQEDSAVYLCASSSALAASGEQYFGPGTRLTVT.

The CDR3 reads CASSLGSGGYNEQFF. DNA of the CDR3: TGTGCCAGCAGCCTGGGGAGTGGGGGTTACAATGAGCAGTTCTTC. The rearrangement joins TRBV7-7 to TRBJ2-1; the D call may be TRBD1 or TRBD2 (5 bases each). The germline V and J ends were trimmed by 5 bases and 4 bases, with 15 bases remaining between them. In germline, CDR1 is SSHAT, CDR2 FNYEAQ (reference sequence). This CDR3 has 15 amino acids.

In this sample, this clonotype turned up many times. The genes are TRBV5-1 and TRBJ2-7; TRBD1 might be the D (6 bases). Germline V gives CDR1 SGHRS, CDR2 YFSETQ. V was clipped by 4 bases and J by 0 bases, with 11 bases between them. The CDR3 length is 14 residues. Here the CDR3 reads CASSNRQASYEQYF. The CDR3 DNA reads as TGCGCCAGCAGCAACCGACAGGCCTCCTACGAGCAGTACTTC.

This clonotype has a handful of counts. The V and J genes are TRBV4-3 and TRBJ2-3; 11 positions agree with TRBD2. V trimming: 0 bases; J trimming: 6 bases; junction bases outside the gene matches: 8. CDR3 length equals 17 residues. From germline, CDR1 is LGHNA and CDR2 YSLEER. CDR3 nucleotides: TGCGCCAGCAGCCAAGATATGGCTAGCGGGGGGAGGGATACGCAGTATTTT. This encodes CASSQDMASGGRDTQYF.

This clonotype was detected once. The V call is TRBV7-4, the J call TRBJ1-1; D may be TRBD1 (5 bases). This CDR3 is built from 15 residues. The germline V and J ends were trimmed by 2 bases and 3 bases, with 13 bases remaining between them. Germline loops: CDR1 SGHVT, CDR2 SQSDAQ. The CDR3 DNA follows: TGTGCCAGCAGCTTATTCCAAGGGGCGGACACTGAAGCTTTCTTT. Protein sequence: CASSLFQGADTEAFF.